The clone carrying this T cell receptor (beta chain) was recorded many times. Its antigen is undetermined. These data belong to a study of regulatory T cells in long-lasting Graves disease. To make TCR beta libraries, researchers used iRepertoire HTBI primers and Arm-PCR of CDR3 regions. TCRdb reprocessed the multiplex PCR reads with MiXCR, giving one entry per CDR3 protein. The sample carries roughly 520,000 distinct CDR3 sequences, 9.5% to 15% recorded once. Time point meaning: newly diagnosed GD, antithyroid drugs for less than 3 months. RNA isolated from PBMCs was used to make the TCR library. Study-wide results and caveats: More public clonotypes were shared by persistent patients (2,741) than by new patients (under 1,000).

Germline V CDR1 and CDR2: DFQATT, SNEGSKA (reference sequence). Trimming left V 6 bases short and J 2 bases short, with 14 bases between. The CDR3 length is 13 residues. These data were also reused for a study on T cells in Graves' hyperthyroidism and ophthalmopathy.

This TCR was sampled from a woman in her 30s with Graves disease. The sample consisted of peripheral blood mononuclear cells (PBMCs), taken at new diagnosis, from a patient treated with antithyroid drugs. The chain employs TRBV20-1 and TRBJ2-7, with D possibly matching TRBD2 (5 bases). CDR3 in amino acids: CSAEPEGTYEQYF. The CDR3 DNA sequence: TGCAGTGCCGAACCCGAGGGTACCTACGAGCAGTACTTC.